These T cell receptor beta chains were read from a single sample in a study of T cells in Graves' hyperthyroidism and ophthalmopathy. Using its own MiXCR run on the multiplex PCR reads, TCRdb lists one record per CDR3 protein. This table has fewer than 900,000 distinct CDR3 sequences, over 15% appearing once. What was sequenced was blood. The receptors were sampled from a woman between 50 and 59 years old with Graves' hyperthyroidism that later progressed to Graves' ophthalmopathy. Each CDR3 is given with its conserved first and last residue. The order of the fields is J gene, D gene, clone size, V gene, CDR3 protein, CDR3 DNA. D genes are given only for firm matches. For some rows the clone size is stated as once, few or many, or as a class when expanded; others skip it.

TRBJ2-3 | TRBD2 | few | TRBV6-6 | CASSYDAGGRADTQYF | TGTGCCAGCAGTTACGACGCGGGGGGCAGGGCAGATACGCAGTATTTT
TRBJ1-1 | TRBD1 | few | TRBV27 | CASSPGTGSRAFF | TGTGCCAGCAGTCCCGGGACAGGGTCGAGGGCTTTCTTT
TRBJ2-7 | . | many | TRBV7-9 | CASSLAGWHSSYEQYF | TGTGCCAGCAGCTTAGCCGGATGGCACTCCTCCTACGAGCAGTACTTC
TRBJ1-2 | . | few | TRBV20-1 | CSARDSIGQGADGYTF | TGCAGTGCTAGAGATAGTATTGGCCAGGGTGCTGATGGCTACACCTTC
TRBJ2-3 | . | many | TRBV30 | CAWSVRTVDTQYF | TGTGCCTGGAGTGTACGGACGGTCGATACGCAGTATTTT
TRBJ2-5 | TRBD1 | many | TRBV30 | CAWSVLRRTGQETQYF | TGTGCCTGGAGTGTACTCCGAAGGACAGGACAAGAGACCCAGTACTTC
TRBJ2-1 | TRBD2 | few | TRBV20-1 | CSAPRTSGGVSEQFF | TGCAGTGCTCCCAGGACTAGCGGGGGGGTTAGTGAGCAGTTCTTC
TRBJ2-7 | . | . | TRBV15 | CATSRAADASYEQYF | TGTGCCACCAGCAGAGCGGCCGATGCCTCCTACGAGCAGTACTTC
TRBJ2-5 | . | few | TRBV3-1 | CASSPRLGETQYF | TGTGCCAGCAGCCCCAGGTTGGGGGAGACCCAGTACTTC
TRBJ2-5 | . | many | TRBV6-1 | CASSVDGNQETQYF | TGTGCCAGCAGTGTTGACGGAAACCAAGAGACCCAGTACTTC
TRBJ2-7 | . | few | TRBV7-7 | CASSVEQGYEQYF | TGTGCTAGCAGCGTAGAACAGGGCTACGAGCAGTACTTC
TRBJ2-3 | . | many | TRBV7-3 | CASSRGPSTDTQYF | TGTGCCAGCAGTCGCGGTCCTAGCACAGATACGCAGTATTTT
TRBJ1-1 | . | many | TRBV18 | CASSPVLENTEAFF | TGTGCCAGCTCACCGGTCTTGGAGAACACTGAAGCTTTCTTT
TRBJ2-3 | . | . | TRBV6-1 | CASSSDDRGRDTQYF | TGTGCCAGCAGTTCAGACGACAGAGGCAGGGATACGCAGTATTTT
TRBJ1-2 | . | few | TRBV13 | CASSLRGGPSFYGYTF | TGTGCCAGCAGCTTAAGGGGGGGGCCGTCGTTCTATGGCTACACCTTC